A single sample gave rise to the 18 T cell receptor beta chains below, sequenced in a study of PD-1 blockade in mismatch repair-deficient tumors. TCRdb's table, derived via immunoSEQ multiplex PCR, lists solely in-frame clones and lacks some. This table has some 120,000 clones, roughly 86% appearing once. The sample was peripheral blood, taken just under 74 weeks after starting pembrolizumab. These TCRs come from an adult with mismatch repair-deficient cancer.

The chain combines TRBV9 with TRBJ1-3; D call uncertain. The V gene lost 3 bases and the J gene lost 2 bases, with 12 bases spanning the gap. This CDR3 contains 15 residues. CDR1 and CDR2 (germline): SGDLS, YYNGEE. This CDR3 is CASSGSRAAGNTIYF. CDR3 coding DNA: TGTGCCAGCAGCGGTTCCCGGGCGGCTGGAAACACCATATATTTT.

The rearrangement joins TRBV27 to TRBJ2-7; the match to TRBD2 covers 14 bases. V shed 6 bases and J 4 bases; nucleotides not matched to a gene: 5. Germline loops: CDR1 MNHEY, CDR2 SMNVEV (reference sequence). The CDR3 is 15 amino acids. In DNA form, the CDR3 reads TGTGCCAGCAGAGTCGGGACTAGCGGGAGTTACGAGCAGTACTTC. This gives the protein CASRVGTSGSYEQYF.

This chain uses TRBV5-8 with TRBJ2-7; D gene ambiguous. Germline V gene lookup returns CDR1 SGHTS and CDR2 YDEGEE. This CDR3 has 12 amino acids. With 0 bases removed from V and 7 bases from J, the gap between germline ends came to 8 bases. Here the CDR3 reads CASSLGRKEQYF. As DNA, the CDR3 is TGTGCCAGCAGCTTGGGTCGAAAAGAGCAGTACTTC.

The chain carries TRBV5-1 and TRBJ2-7, with a tentative D call TRBD2 (6 bases). Germline V CDR1 and CDR2: SGHRS, YFSETQ. There are 17 residues in the CDR3. V was pared by 0 bases and J by 2 bases, with 18 bases between. The CDR3 region is CASSLAPRLEVPYEQYF. The CDR3 nucleotides are TGCGCCAGCAGCTTGGCCCCCAGACTAGAAGTTCCCTACGAGCAGTACTTC.

This rearrangement joins TRBV5-5 to TRBJ2-7; 7 nucleotides align to TRBD2. Trimming removed 4 bases from V and 3 bases from J; junction bases left unmatched: 10. Germline assignment: CDR1 SGHKS and CDR2 YYEKEE (reference sequence). This CDR3 has 15 residues. CDR3 region: CASSPMAGVHYEQYF. The DNA for the CDR3 is TGTGCCAGCAGCCCTATGGCGGGAGTGCACTACGAGCAGTACTTC. The full variable domain, its missing parts supplied by reference TRBV5-5 and TRBJ2-7, is DAGVTQSPTHLIKTRGQQVTLRCSPISGHKSVSWYQQVLGQGPQFIFQYYEKEERGRGNFPDRFSARQFPNYSSELNVNALLLGDSALYLCASSPMAGVHYEQYFGPGTRLTVT.

The chain joins TRBV6-6 to TRBJ1-5, with TRBD1 as a possible D gene (5 bases). The ends were cut back, 5 bases at V and 5 bases at J, with 7 bases in the middle. The CDR3 extends over 12 amino acids. The germline CDR1 and CDR2 sequences are MNHNY and SVGAGI (reference sequence). CDR3 coding DNA: TGTGCCAGCAGTCTGGGGGATCAGCCCCAGCATTTT. It codes for CASSLGDQPQHF.

This chain joins TRBV25-1 and TRBJ2-5, with D possibly being TRBD2 (5 bases). Germline lookup yields CDR1 MGHDK and CDR2 SYGVNS. The germline V and J ends were trimmed by 0 bases and 2 bases, with 13 bases remaining between them. The CDR3 runs 16 residues. As DNA, the CDR3 is TGTGCCAGCAGTGAATATAGGGCGGGCGGACAAGAGACCCAGTACTTC. Translating gives CASSEYRAGGQETQYF.

The chain recombines TRBV9 with TRBJ2-1; possibly TRBD2 for D (7 bases). CDR1 is SGDLS and CDR2 is YYNGEE in the germline V gene. Trimming left V 4 bases short and J 9 bases short, with 17 bases between. The CDR3 loop spans 14 amino acids. This chain's CDR3 is CASSPGAPGGEQFF. The CDR3 nucleotides read TGTGCCAGCAGCCCAGGGGCCCCGGGGGGTGAGCAGTTCTTC.

The rearrangement links TRBV4-1 to TRBJ2-7; D not resolved. Per the germline V gene, CDR1 is MGHRA and CDR2 is YSYEKL. The CDR3 spans 16 residues. Trimming pared 2 bases from V and 1 base from J, leaving 15 bases between. CDR3 nucleotide sequence: TGCGCCAGCAGCCAACAATCAACACCACGATCCTACGAGCAGTACTTC. Translated: CASSQQSTPRSYEQYF.

This chain joins TRBV4-1 and TRBJ1-3; D unclear. Trimming removed 1 base at V and 2 bases at J, with 3 bases between. Germline CDR1 MGHRA, CDR2 YSYEKL. The CDR3 totals 13 residues. DNA for the CDR3: TGCGCCAGCAGCCAAGGAGCTGGAAACACCATATATTTT. This translates into CASSQGAGNTIYF.

Written as DNA, the CDR3 is TGTGCCAGCAGCTCCCTCCGCCGTTGGTACGAGCAGTACTTC. Amino acids: CASSSLRRWYEQYF. The rearrangement joins TRBV7-9 to TRBJ2-7; D gene uncertain. The V gene lost 4 bases and the J gene lost 4 bases, with 14 bases spanning the gap. The CDR3 contains 14 residues. Germline CDR1 is SEHNR and CDR2 is FQNEAQ (reference sequence).

The table lists this clone with a count of one. The chain has TRBV5-4 and TRBJ1-2, with a possible D match to TRBD1 (5 bases). Germline V gene sequence: CDR1 SGHNT, CDR2 YYREEE (reference sequence). V was clipped by 1 base and J by 14 bases, with 27 bases between them. The CDR3 contains 16 residues. DNA of the CDR3: TGTGCCAGCAGCTTGAATGGCGCACTAGGGAGGGGTTTCGGGACCTTC. It codes for CASSLNGALGRGFGTF.

V is TRBV6-5 and J is TRBJ2-3; D possibly corresponds to TRBD2 (6 bases). The CDR3 spans 13 residues. Trimming stripped 7 bases from V and 3 bases from J, with 11 bases between. In germline, CDR1 is MNHEY, CDR2 SVGAGI. CDR3 nucleotides: TGTGCCAGCAACCGGCGGGGAACAGATACGCAGTATTTT. Protein: CASNRRGTDTQYF.

This sequence joins TRBV7-8 and TRBJ1-5, with D uncertain. In germline, CDR1 is SGHVS, CDR2 FQNEAQ. V lost 4 bases to trimming and J lost 9 bases, with 13 bases between them. This CDR3 spans 13 amino acids. The CDR3 DNA follows: TGTGCCAGCAGCTCAGACACCTTTGGGCCCCAGCATTTT. This sequence encodes CASSSDTFGPQHF.

V and J are TRBV7-9 and TRBJ2-7, with 7 bases that match TRBD1. The length of the CDR3 is 14 residues. Unmatched junction bases numbered 3, after V lost 0 bases and J lost 4 bases. Germline assignment: CDR1 SEHNR and CDR2 FQNEAQ (reference sequence). DNA for the CDR3: TGTGCCAGCAGCTTAGCCGGGACAGCGTACGAGCAGTACTTC. The encoded protein is CASSLAGTAYEQYF.

This chain uses TRBV27 with TRBJ1-5; 9 bases agree with TRBD1. Germline CDR1 is MNHEY and CDR2 is SMNVEV (reference sequence). The CDR3 is 21 amino acids. V shed 6 bases and J 0 bases; nucleotides not matched to a gene: 21. The CDR3 DNA is TGTGCCAGCAGGGCCGGTACCGGCCGGGACAGGGTCACATATAGCAATCAGCCCCAGCATTTT. This encodes CASRAGTGRDRVTYSNQPQHF.

This chain joins TRBV7-8 and TRBJ2-5, with 12 bases identical to TRBD2. This CDR3 is 17 amino acids long. Germline assignment: CDR1 SGHVS and CDR2 FQNEAQ. The V gene end was trimmed by 5 bases and the J gene end by 3 bases; junction bases not matched to a gene: 10. The CDR3 DNA follows: TGTGCCAGCAGCCCCGGACTAGCGGGAATGAGAAAAGAGACCCAGTACTTC. This sequence encodes CASSPGLAGMRKETQYF.

V usage is TRBV15 and J usage is TRBJ2-5; weak D call: TRBD2 (6 bases). The CDR3 runs 14 residues. V was shortened by 4 bases and J by 3 bases, with 12 bases between the two germline ends. CDR1 and CDR2 from the germline V gene are LNHNV and YYDKDF (reference sequence). CDR3 DNA: TGTGCCACCAGCACCCCCGGGACTGAAGAGACCCAGTACTTC. It specifies CATSTPGTEETQYF. Full variable domain (outside the CDR3, taken from reference TRBV15 and TRBJ2-5): DAMVIQNPRYQVTQFGKPVTLSCSQTLNHNVMYWYQQKSSQAPKLLFHYYDKDFNNEADTPDNFQSRRPNTSFCFLDIRSPGLGDTAMYLCATSTPGTEETQYFGPGTRLLVL.